The 8 T cell receptor beta chains in this list originate from one sample, sequenced in a study of cytomegalovirus exposure and HLA in healthy donors. The PCR was carried out with 60 Vbeta primers and 13 Jbeta primers. Data came from immunoSEQ multiplex PCR; TCRdb stores just in-frame clones and leaves some out. Counted here are roughly 100,000 clones, roughly 77% occurring once; the ten biggest clones make up 10%. Sequencing was carried out using PBMCs. All receptors come from a woman aged 18-29 years in good health and CMV-seropositive.

This clone was detected once. The J gene is TRBJ2-1, the V gene TRBV7-7; 7 nucleotides agree with TRBD2. This CDR3 spans 16 amino acids. V was pared by 2 bases and J by 5 bases, with 9 bases of the junction left unmatched. Germline-derived CDR1 and CDR2 are SSHAT and FNYEAQ (reference sequence). The CDR3 reads CASSLWSSGRNNEQFF. CDR3 sequence (DNA): TGTGCCAGCAGCTTATGGTCTAGCGGAAGAAACAATGAGCAGTTCTTC.

This chain uses TRBV4-1 with TRBJ1-4; weak D call: TRBD1 (6 bases). V lost 3 bases and J 5 bases, leaving 16 bases between the germline ends. The CDR3 consists of 16 residues. Per germline, CDR1 MGHRA and CDR2 YSYEKL. This chain's CDR3 is CASSHYPTGPNEKLFF. CDR3 bases: TGCGCCAGCAGCCATTATCCGACAGGCCCAAATGAAAAACTGTTTTTT.

The chain uses TRBV7-3 and TRBJ1-6, with D hard to call. Looked up from germline, CDR1 is SGHTA and CDR2 is FQGTGA. Trimming took off 3 bases at V and 9 bases at J, with 6 bases between the two ends. The CDR3 has 12 amino acids. Written as DNA, the CDR3 is TGTGCCAGCAGCTTGACGGGTTCACCCCTCCACTTT. Translation: CASSLTGSPLHF.

The genes are TRBV5-1 and TRBJ1-1; D ambiguous. Germline CDR1 SGHRS, CDR2 YFSETQ. Trimming pared 3 bases from V and 8 bases from J, leaving 14 bases between. The CDR3 extends over 13 amino acids. In nucleotides, the CDR3 is TGCGCCAGCAGCTATGAAGTAACAGTGGAAGCTTTCTTT. Its translation is CASSYEVTVEAFF. The variable domain in full, completed from reference TRBV5-1 and TRBJ1-1, reads KAGVTQTPRYLIKTRGQQVTLSCSPISGHRSVSWYQQTPGQGLQFLFEYFSETQRNKGNFPGRFSGRQFSNSRSEMNVSTLELGDSALYLCASSYEVTVEAFFGQGTRLTVV.

The chain has TRBV28 and TRBJ1-2; 8 bases match TRBD1. This CDR3 has 15 amino acids. J was trimmed by 7 bases and V by 5 bases; bases with no gene match: 12. Per the germline V gene, CDR1 is MDHEN and CDR2 is SYDVKM. In nucleotides, the CDR3 is TGTGCCAGCAGTCCCCAGGGGGCGAGTGCAGGTGGCTACACCTTC. Translating it yields CASSPQGASAGGYTF.

V gene TRBV5-8 combines with J gene TRBJ2-7, with 7 bases identical to TRBD2. In germline, CDR1 is SGHTS, CDR2 YDEGEE. This CDR3 comprises 12 residues. Losses at the gene ends were 6 bases for V and 2 bases for J; bases not matched to a gene: 2. The CDR3 sequence is CASTGLTYEQYF. In nucleotides, the CDR3 is TGTGCCAGCACGGGACTAACCTACGAGCAGTACTTC.

V is TRBV7-9 and J is TRBJ2-7, with D possibly matching TRBD1 (5 bases). The V gene's germline CDR1 is SEHNR and CDR2 FQNEAQ (reference sequence). The V end lost 3 bases, the J end lost 1 base, and 10 bases lay between the germline ends. The CDR3 totals 14 residues. CDR3 region: CASSFGRGSYEQYF. The CDR3 DNA is TGTGCCAGCAGCTTTGGAAGGGGTTCCTACGAGCAGTACTTC.

This clone was seen only once. V and J are TRBV13 and TRBJ1-1; weak D call: TRBD1 (5 bases). Trimming removed 7 bases at V and 1 base at J, with 13 bases between. CDR1 and CDR2 (germline): PRHDT, FYEKMQ (reference sequence). This CDR3 has 14 amino acids. The CDR3 region is CASNLMGGNTEAFF. CDR3 in DNA: TGTGCCAGCAACCTAATGGGGGGGAACACTGAAGCTTTCTTT.